A selection of T cell receptor beta chains follows, all from one sample in a study of blood T cell repertoires in COVID-19. This table comes from immunoSEQ multiplex PCR, and its TCRdb copy is limited to in-frame clones, with some not included. The sample yields about 200,000 clones, about 85% seen once. Sequenced material: peripheral blood. Source of these receptors: an elderly woman with acute or convalescent COVID-19. The CDR3 runs from the conserved cysteine through the conserved F or W. D genes are given only for firm matches. Clone size is stated in some rows and not others, as once, few, many or a class when expanded.

TRBV7-2,NA,TRBJ1-2,NA,TGTGCCAGCAGCTTAGAGCAGGGGAGTGGCTACACCTTC,CASSLEQGSGYTF
TRBV6-6,NA,TRBJ1-2,NA,TGTGCCAGCAGTTACTCGGCGGGGGCCCATGGCTACACCTTC,CASSYSAGAHGYTF
TRBV6-5,NA,TRBJ2-3,NA,TGTGCCAGCAGGTCCGGGATCGGGGCAGATACGCAGTATTTT,CASRSGIGADTQYF
TRBV5-6,TRBD1,TRBJ1-2,NA,TGTGCCAGCAGCTTGATTAGGACAGGGGTTAACTATGGCTACACCTTC,CASSLIRTGVNYGYTF
TRBV19,TRBD1,TRBJ1-5,NA,TGTGCCAGTAGTGTACCGGGACAGCTAGGTATCAGCAATCAGCCCCAGCATTTT,CASSVPGQLGISNQPQHF
TRBV6-5,TRBD1,TRBJ1-2,NA,TGTGCCAGCAGAGATGGACAGGGAGGTGGCTACACCTTC,CASRDGQGGGYTF
TRBV7-7,NA,TRBJ1-5,NA,TGTGCTAGCAGCTTAGCGGTGGCTTATAGCAATCAGCCCCAGCATTTT,CASSLAVAYSNQPQHF
TRBV11-2,NA,TRBJ1-2,NA,TGTGCCAGCAGCTTAGATCTGAATCAGAACGGCTACACCTTC,CASSLDLNQNGYTF
TRBV29-1,TRBD2,TRBJ2-5,NA,TGCAGCGTTGTTACTCTGTCGCGGGAGGGCCAAGAGACCCAGTACTTC,CSVVTLSREGQETQYF
TRBV5-1,NA,TRBJ1-6,NA,TGCGCCAGCAGCTTGGGGACGACCAAGGGGTCCCTCCACTTT,CASSLGTTKGSLHF
TRBV3-1/TRBV3-2,NA,TRBJ2-7,NA,TGTGCCAGCAGCCCCTGGACAGAACCCTACGAGCAGTACTTC,CASSPWTEPYEQYF
TRBV19,TRBD2,TRBJ2-7,few,TGTGCCAGCACGACTAGCGGGGGATCCTACGAGCAGTACTTC,CASTTSGGSYEQYF
TRBV28,NA,TRBJ1-1,NA,TGTGCCAGCAGCCTAACACGACAGAACACTGAAGCTTTCTTT,CASSLTRQNTEAFF
TRBV7-2,TRBD1,TRBJ1-2,NA,TGTGCCAGCAGCCCCGGGACAGGGGGCCCAAGCGGGGGCTACACCTTC,CASSPGTGGPSGGYTF
TRBV9,TRBD1,TRBJ1-2,NA,TGTGCCAGCAGCTTGACAGGGGGCCCTAGCTACACCTTC,CASSLTGGPSYTF
TRBV7-9,NA,TRBJ1-1,NA,TGTGCCAGCAGCGCCCTGGGGGGGATCACTGAAGCTTTCTTT,CASSALGGITEAFF
TRBV3-1/TRBV3-2,TRBD1,TRBJ1-5,few,TGTGCCAGCAGCCAACCCGACAGGGCCTTGGGGCCCCAGCATTTT,CASSQPDRALGPQHF
TRBV7-2,NA,TRBJ2-1,NA,TGTGCCAGCAGCTTAGATCAGGGGGGTTACAATGAGCAGTTCTTC,CASSLDQGGYNEQFF
TRBV4-1,NA,TRBJ2-4,NA,TGCGCCAGCAGCCAAGACGACGAGGAAGGTATAGCCAAAAACATTCAGTACTTC,CASSQDDEEGIAKNIQYF
TRBV6-5,NA,TRBJ2-7,NA,TGTGCCAGCAGCTCTCAGGGGGGCACCTACGAGCAGTACTTC,CASSSQGGTYEQYF
TRBV27,NA,TRBJ1-1,once,TGTGCCAGCATCAAGGCGGGGGTTGAAGCTTTCTTT,CASIKAGVEAFF
TRBV7-6,TRBD2,TRBJ2-3,NA,TGTGCCAGCAGCTCCCTAGGGCGGGGGTTCACAGATACGCAGTATTTT,CASSSLGRGFTDTQYF
TRBV7-2,TRBD2,TRBJ2-3,few,TGTGCCAGCAGCTTAAGGTTTGCGGGAGTGAGCACAGATACGCAGTATTTT,CASSLRFAGVSTDTQYF
TRBV7-9,TRBD1,TRBJ2-2,NA,TGTGCCAGCAGTCGGGGACAGGGTACGACCGGGGAGCTGTTTTTT,CASSRGQGTTGELFF
TRBV28,NA,TRBJ2-6,once,TGTGCCAGCAGTTTACACGGGTACGGGGCCAACGTCCTGACTTTC,CASSLHGYGANVLTF
TRBV5-1,NA,TRBJ1-3,once,TGCGCCAGCAGCCCCTTAGAGAGCTCTGGAAACACCATATATTTT,CASSPLESSGNTIYF
TRBV11-2,TRBD2,TRBJ2-1,NA,TGTGCCAGCAGCCCCCGGGAGGGCACCTACAATGAGCAGTTCTTC,CASSPREGTYNEQFF
TRBV12-3/TRBV12-4,NA,TRBJ1-1,NA,TGTGCCAGCAGTTTAGGATCTTGGGCCGGAGCTTTCTTT,CASSLGSWAGAFF
TRBV6-6,TRBD1,TRBJ1-2,NA,TGTGCCAGCAGTCCCGGGACAGGACTCTATGGCTACACCTTC,CASSPGTGLYGYTF
TRBV20-1,NA,TRBJ1-1,NA,TGCAGTGCTAGAAGGGACTCAGGAGCTTTCTTT,CSARRDSGAFF
TRBV2,TRBD1,TRBJ1-1,NA,TGTGCCAGCAGTGAAGCGCTTGTGGGACAGCAGGAGATCACTGAAGCTTTCTTT,CASSEALVGQQEITEAFF
TRBV2,TRBD2,TRBJ2-5,few,TGTGCCAGCCTCTCCGGGACTAGCGGCCAAGAGACCCAGTACTTC,CASLSGTSGQETQYF
TRBV27,TRBD1,TRBJ2-2,NA,TGTGCCAGCAGGTCGTTGGGACAGGGGCTACCCGGGGAGCTGTTTTTT,CASRSLGQGLPGELFF
TRBV6-5,NA,TRBJ2-3,NA,TGTGCCAGCAGTTACTCTAGGCGGGGCACAGATACGCAGTATTTT,CASSYSRRGTDTQYF
TRBV10-3,NA,TRBJ2-1,NA,TGTGCCATCAGTACCCGCCTAGGGAGCTCCTACAATGAGCAGTTCTTC,CAISTRLGSSYNEQFF
TRBV9,NA,TRBJ1-3,NA,TGTGCCAGCAGCGTGGACCGAGGAGGAGGAAACACCATATATTTT,CASSVDRGGGNTIYF
TRBV6-1,NA,TRBJ2-6,NA,TGTGCCAGCAGTGAACAACAGGCCTCTGGGGCCAACGTCCTGACTTTC,CASSEQQASGANVLTF
TRBV30,NA,TRBJ2-3,NA,TGTGCTGGCGGTCGACGGGATACGCAGTATTTT,CAGGRRDTQYF
TRBV7-2,TRBD2,TRBJ2-3,NA,TGTGCCAGCAGCGGTATAGGAGCGGGGAGCACAGATACGCAGTATTTT,CASSGIGAGSTDTQYF
TRBV5-3,NA,TRBJ2-7,few,TGTGCCAGAAGCTCCAACAGAGACGAGCAGTACTTC,CARSSNRDEQYF
TRBV10-1,NA,TRBJ2-7,NA,TGCGCCAGCAGTGGCCCCAGCTACGAGCAGTACTTC,CASSGPSYEQYF
TRBV7-8,TRBD2,TRBJ2-2,NA,TGTGCCAGCAGCCCAGGGACTAGCGTGAACACCGGGGAGCTGTTTTTT,CASSPGTSVNTGELFF
TRBV11-2,NA,TRBJ1-5,NA,TGTGCCAGCAGCCATCTCGGGGAGCCCCAGCATTTT,CASSHLGEPQHF
TRBV3-1/TRBV3-2,NA,TRBJ1-5,NA,TGTGCCAGCAGCCAAAGACACCGTCATGGTCAGCCCCAGCATTTT,CASSQRHRHGQPQHF
TRBV28,NA,TRBJ1-2,NA,TGTGCCAGCAGTTTCAGGACTGTTAACTATGGCTACACCTTC,CASSFRTVNYGYTF
TRBV3-1/TRBV3-2,NA,TRBJ1-2,NA,TGTGCCAGCAGCCCCCCGGGAAGATTATATGGCTACACCTTC,CASSPPGRLYGYTF
TRBV24-1,TRBD2,TRBJ2-5,NA,TGTGCCACCAGTGAAGGGGGACTAGCGGGCCAAGAGACCCAGTACTTC,CATSEGGLAGQETQYF
TRBV18,NA,TRBJ2-7,NA,TGTGCCAGCTCAACGGGCGGGGACGAGCAGTACTTC,CASSTGGDEQYF
TRBV7-2,TRBD1,TRBJ2-2,NA,TGTGCCAGCAGCCCTCGGACAGGCGGGACCGGGGAGCTGTTTTTT,CASSPRTGGTGELFF
TRBV7-9,TRBD1,TRBJ1-3,few,TGTGCCAGCAGCTTAATGGGGACAGGTGGAAACACCATATATTTT,CASSLMGTGGNTIYF
TRBV10-2,NA,TRBJ1-2,NA,TGCGCCAGCGCCCGACAGGAACGCTATGGCTACACCTTC,CASARQERYGYTF
TRBV10-3,NA,TRBJ1-2,NA,TGTGCCATCAGGGGGGAGGGGACTCCATTTGGCTACACCTTC,CAIRGEGTPFGYTF
TRBV7-2,NA,TRBJ1-2,NA,TGTGCCAGCAGCTTAGGGGGAGTCTCCTATGGCTACACCTTC,CASSLGGVSYGYTF
TRBV5-4,TRBD1,TRBJ2-5,few,TGTGCCAGCAGCTGGACAGGGGGCGCGGGGTATCAAGAGACCCAGTACTTC,CASSWTGGAGYQETQYF
TRBV11-2,NA,TRBJ1-1,NA,TGTGCCAGCAGCAATAGGGGCTATAGGGAAGCTTTCTTT,CASSNRGYREAFF